Each of the 32 T cell receptor beta chains below was sequenced from the same sample in a study of blood T cell repertoires in COVID-19. The table came from immunoSEQ multiplex PCR; TCRdb's copy has only in-frame clones and leaves some out. The profile covers 83,000 or so clones, with about 77% appearing a single time and 9.8% taken by the ten largest. Material: peripheral blood. Every receptor here comes from a woman at least 80 years old with acute or convalescent COVID-19.

This chain uses TRBV6-2 or TRBV6-3 with TRBJ2-1, with 9 bases that match TRBD2. After removal of 0 bases from V and 10 bases from J, the junction contained 10 bases not matched to a gene. Germline CDR1 and CDR2: MNHEY and SVGEGT. The CDR3 runs 16 residues. DNA of the CDR3: TGTGCCAGCAGTTACTCGAGGGAGCGGGAGGAGAGGGAGCAGTTCTTC. It translates to CASSYSREREEREQFF.

J is TRBJ2-7 and V is TRBV5-1, with a weak D call TRBD1 (6 bases). Between the trimmed V and J ends, which lost 4 bases and 0 bases, there was a span of 11 bases. The CDR3 extends over 14 amino acids. CDR1 and CDR2 (germline): SGHRS, YFSETQ. The CDR3 DNA reads as TGCGCCAGCAGCCTCGGACAGTCCTCCTACGAGCAGTACTTC. The encoded protein is CASSLGQSSYEQYF.

This clone was found a few times. J is TRBJ2-2 and V is TRBV19, with 7 bases aligning to TRBD1. Germline trimming cut 6 bases from V and 6 bases from J; bases unmatched to any gene: 1. This CDR3 is built from 12 residues. Germline V lookup: CDR1 LNHDA, CDR2 SQIVND (reference sequence). CDR3 residues: CASRQGSGELFF. In DNA form, the CDR3 reads TGTGCCAGTAGACAGGGGTCCGGGGAGCTGTTTTTT.

This clone came up a few times. The genes are TRBV6-5 and TRBJ2-7; a weak D match, TRBD1 (5 bases). This CDR3 is 12 amino acids long. CDR1 and CDR2 from the germline V gene are MNHEY and SVGAGI. The ends were cut back, 5 bases at V and 3 bases at J, with 8 bases in the middle. In DNA, the CDR3 is TGTGCCAGCAGTCACCAGGGCTACGAGCAGTACTTC. Residues: CASSHQGYEQYF.

Notes on this clone: This same CDR3 is encoded by further DNA sequences in the sample. The chain joins TRBV19 to TRBJ1-5; a weak D match, TRBD1 (5 bases). Germline assignment: CDR1 LNHDA and CDR2 SQIVND (reference sequence). The CDR3 totals 13 residues. V gave up 3 bases and J gave up 3 bases, with 6 bases separating them. CDR3 region: CASSMGLNQPQHF. The CDR3 bases are TGTGCCAGTAGTATGGGGCTCAATCAGCCCCAGCATTTT.

This clone was seen a handful of times. This chain uses TRBV18 with TRBJ1-2, with 9 nucleotides matching TRBD1. From germline, CDR1 is KGHSH and CDR2 LQKENI. The V segment lost 3 bases and the J segment 8 bases; nucleotides outside the gene matches: 7. This CDR3 region has 14 residues. In DNA, the CDR3 is TGTGCCAGCTCACCTACAGGGGGCCCGGAGGGCTACACCTTC. This sequence encodes CASSPTGGPEGYTF.

This clone has just one count. The rearrangement uses TRBV19 and TRBJ1-2; TRBD1 might be the D (6 bases). Germline CDR1 LNHDA, CDR2 SQIVND (reference sequence). Trimming removed 3 bases at V and 4 bases at J, with 15 bases between. There are 15 residues in the CDR3. The CDR3 DNA reads as TGTGCCAGTAGTATCGGCCAGGGGCTTGGCTATGGCTACACCTTC. Its protein is CASSIGQGLGYGYTF.

The rearrangement uses TRBV28 and TRBJ2-2, with 9 bases matching TRBD1. V lost 6 bases to trimming and J lost 9 bases; unmatched junction nucleotides: 11. From germline, CDR1 is MDHEN and CDR2 SYDVKM. There are 15 residues in the CDR3. CDR3 nucleotide sequence: TGTGCCAGCAGGGGCTCCGGGACAGGGTCGAGGGAGCTGTTTTTT. This encodes CASRGSGTGSRELFF. Complete variable domain (other parts from reference TRBV28 and TRBJ2-2): DVKVTQSSRYLVKRTGEKVFLECVQDMDHENMFWYRQDPGLGLRLIYFSYDVKMKEKGDIPEGYSVSREKKERFSLILESASTNQTSMYLCASRGSGTGSRELFFGEGSRLTVL.

The V call is TRBV18, the J call TRBJ2-2, with 14 positions matching TRBD2. V lost 1 base, J lost 3 bases, and 4 bases stayed unmatched. This CDR3 has 18 amino acids. Germline assignment: CDR1 KGHSH and CDR2 LQKENI. The CDR3 here is CASSPRLAGGPDTGELFF. CDR3 nucleotide sequence: TGTGCCAGCTCACCACGACTAGCGGGAGGGCCCGACACCGGGGAGCTGTTTTTT.

This clone has just a few counts. V is TRBV6-2 or TRBV6-3 and J is TRBJ2-1, with D possibly matching TRBD1 (6 bases). The length of the CDR3 is 14 residues. Trimming shortened V by 0 bases and J by 10 bases, and 13 bases separated the two germline ends. The germline CDR1 and CDR2 sequences are MNHEY and SVGEGT. DNA for the CDR3: TGTGCCAGCAGTTACTCCTCAACAGGGTGGGAGCAGTTCTTC. Protein product: CASSYSSTGWEQFF.

The genes are TRBV7-9 and TRBJ2-2, with 7 bases lining up with TRBD1. The CDR3 has 17 residues. Per germline, CDR1 SEHNR and CDR2 FQNEAQ (reference sequence). The junction had 13 bases not matched to a gene; V was cut back by 5 bases and J by 4 bases. DNA for the CDR3: TGTGCCAGCAGCATTACCGGGACAGCAACCCTCACCGGGGAGCTGTTTTTT. Protein product: CASSITGTATLTGELFF.

The chain links TRBV2 to TRBJ1-3, with D possibly matching TRBD1 (5 bases). This CDR3 comprises 12 residues. Germline values: CDR1 SNHLY, CDR2 FYNNEI. Trimming removed 6 bases from V and 5 bases from J, with 8 bases in between. CDR3 amino acids: CASRDTRNTIYF. CDR3 nucleotides: TGTGCCAGCAGGGACACTCGAAACACCATATATTTT.

The CDR3 protein is CASRGTGENQPQHF. CDR3 in DNA: TGTGCCAGCAGAGGGACAGGTGAAAATCAGCCCCAGCATTTT. This rearrangement joins TRBV28 to TRBJ1-5; 8 bases line up with TRBD1. Germline assignment: CDR1 MDHEN and CDR2 SYDVKM. J lost 4 bases, V lost 6 bases, and 5 bases had no gene match. The length of the CDR3 is 14 residues.

The V and J genes are TRBV29-1 and TRBJ2-2; 16 bases map to TRBD2. This CDR3 has 17 residues. Germline V lookup: CDR1 SQVTM, CDR2 ANQGSEA. With 7 bases clipped from V and 4 bases from J, the junction kept 9 bases outside the gene matches. The CDR3 DNA sequence: TGCAGCGGCATGGGACTAGCGGGGGGGGACCTCACCGGGGAGCTGTTTTTT. It codes for CSGMGLAGGDLTGELFF.

The table lists this clone with a count of one. This chain connects TRBV11-2 to TRBJ1-4; 8 positions agree with TRBD1. CDR1 SGHAT and CDR2 FQNNGV come from the germline V gene. The CDR3 has 16 residues. V lost 0 bases to trimming and J lost 8 bases; unmatched junction nucleotides: 8. For the CDR3, the DNA is TGTGCCAGCAGCTTAGAGATCGGGACAGGTCGAGAAAAACTGTTTTTT. Its protein is CASSLEIGTGREKLFF.

This clone was counted between two and nine times. V gene TRBV6-2 or TRBV6-3 combines with J gene TRBJ1-1, with 7 bases lining up with TRBD1. The CDR3 spans 16 residues. V shed 5 bases and J 0 bases; nucleotides not matched to a gene: 9. The V gene's germline CDR1 is MNHEY and CDR2 SVGEGT. CDR3 region: CASSPDRRYLNTEAFF. CDR3 DNA sequence: TGTGCCAGCAGTCCGGACAGGCGCTACTTGAACACTGAAGCTTTCTTT.

The chain combines TRBV5-4 with TRBJ1-2; 8 nucleotides match TRBD1. Germline CDR1 and CDR2: SGHNT and YYREEE (reference sequence). Trimming removed 2 bases from V and 2 bases from J; junction bases left unmatched: 5. This CDR3 has 15 residues. Here the CDR3 DNA reads TGTGCCAGCAGCTTAGGACAGGGCGGAAACTATGGCTACACCTTC. It codes for CASSLGQGGNYGYTF.

The V gene is TRBV27, the J gene TRBJ2-7; possible D gene TRBD2, 7 bases. CDR3 size: 12 residues. Between the trimmed V and J ends, which lost 5 bases and 9 bases, there was a span of 14 bases. Germline V lookup: CDR1 MNHEY, CDR2 SMNVEV (reference sequence). The CDR3 sequence: CASSHERGGQYF. The CDR3, as DNA: TGTGCCAGCAGTCACGAGAGGGGGGGGCAGTACTTC.

The chain has TRBV7-3 and TRBJ2-1; 11 bases align to TRBD1. V trimming: 5 bases; J trimming: 4 bases; junction bases outside the gene matches: 4. The CDR3 loop spans 15 amino acids. Germline lookup yields CDR1 SGHTA and CDR2 FQGTGA. The CDR3 loop reads CASSTGTGGYNEQFF. Here the CDR3 DNA reads TGTGCCAGCAGCACCGGGACAGGGGGATACAATGAGCAGTTCTTC.

V and J are TRBV19 and TRBJ1-5, with TRBD1 matching 9 bases. The CDR3 covers 15 residues. Germline assignment: CDR1 LNHDA and CDR2 SQIVND (reference sequence). The ends lost 7 bases at V and 9 bases at J; junction bases unmatched: 13. CDR3 DNA sequence: TGTGCCAGTACCTTCCGGGACAGGGAACTGGCGCCCCAGCATTTT. Protein sequence: CASTFRDRELAPQHF.

V usage is TRBV5-8 and J usage is TRBJ2-5, with 7 bases lining up with TRBD1. Germline V gives CDR1 SGHTS, CDR2 YDEGEE. V lost 3 bases, J lost 4 bases, and 6 bases stayed unmatched. This CDR3 has 14 residues. The CDR3 protein is CASSSRTGSETQYF. CDR3 in DNA: TGTGCCAGCAGCTCCAGGACAGGATCAGAGACCCAGTACTTC.

The chain uses TRBV18 and TRBJ1-1, with D unresolved. Trimming pared 2 bases from V and 2 bases from J, leaving 9 bases between. The CDR3 is made up of 14 amino acids. Germline CDR1 KGHSH, CDR2 LQKENI. The CDR3 DNA is TGTGCCAGCTCACCATTCCCGGTTAACACTGAAGCTTTCTTT. Residues: CASSPFPVNTEAFF.

V is TRBV4-1 and J is TRBJ2-5; a possible D gene is TRBD2 (5 bases). V was pared by 0 bases and J by 5 bases, with 16 bases between. Germline loops: CDR1 MGHRA, CDR2 YSYEKL. This CDR3 contains 16 residues. This chain's CDR3 is CASSQESPSFGETQYF. CDR3 nucleotides: TGCGCCAGCAGCCAAGAATCCCCTAGCTTCGGGGAGACCCAGTACTTC.

This chain links TRBV25-1 with TRBJ2-1, with 8 bases that match TRBD2. Unmatched junction bases numbered 1, after V lost 1 base and J lost 2 bases. The CDR3 length is 15 residues. In germline, CDR1 is MGHDK, CDR2 SYGVNS. This CDR3 is CASSESGGPYNEQFF. The CDR3 DNA reads as TGTGCCAGCAGTGAATCGGGGGGGCCCTACAATGAGCAGTTCTTC.

The rearrangement joins TRBV5-6 to TRBJ1-2; D unresolved. V was clipped by 1 base and J by 5 bases, with 6 bases between them. The CDR3 runs 12 residues. Germline assignment: CDR1 SGHDT and CDR2 YYEEEE. The CDR3 region has the DNA TGTGCCAGCAGCTTGAATGTATATGGCTACACCTTC. Encoded protein: CASSLNVYGYTF.

The chain carries TRBV5-4 and TRBJ2-5; TRBD1 matches 8 bases. V lost 4 bases, J lost 2 bases, and 7 bases stayed unmatched. Germline-derived CDR1 and CDR2 are SGHNT and YYREEE (reference sequence). There are 15 residues in the CDR3. The CDR3 DNA sequence: TGTGCCAGCAGCCGGACAGGGATGATGCAAGAGACCCAGTACTTC. Protein sequence: CASSRTGMMQETQYF.

DNA of the CDR3: TGCAGTGCTAGTGGGGGGGAGCATGAGCAGTTCTTC. Its protein is CSASGGEHEQFF. The genes are TRBV20-1 and TRBJ2-1; TRBD2 matches at 7 bases. Germline loops: CDR1 DFQATT, CDR2 SNEGSKA (reference sequence). CDR3 length equals 12 residues. The V gene end was trimmed by 3 bases and the J gene end by 8 bases; junction bases not matched to a gene: 4.

V gene TRBV29-1 combines with J gene TRBJ2-5; D not certain. CDR1 and CDR2 from the germline V gene are SQVTM and ANQGSEA. The CDR3 has 11 residues. V was clipped by 1 base and J by 7 bases, with 7 bases between them. The CDR3 nucleotides are TGCAGCGTTGAAGGGAGTGGGACCCAGTACTTC. Translating gives CSVEGSGTQYF.

Concerning this clone: One junction end disagrees with the germline gene, perhaps due to a read error. The genes are TRBV12-5 and TRBJ1-1; 7 nucleotides align to TRBD1. The germline V gene encodes CDR1 LGHNT and CDR2 FRNRAP. The CDR3 length is 13 residues. The DNA for the CDR3 is TGTGCTAGTGGTTTGGGACAGGGTCTCGTTGGATCATTT. Translation: CASGLGQGLVGSF.

V is TRBV2 and J is TRBJ2-7; D unclear. The CDR3 contains 11 residues. Looked up from germline, CDR1 is SNHLY and CDR2 is FYNNEI. The ends were cut back, 5 bases at V and 3 bases at J, with 5 bases in the middle. The CDR3 region is CASSPYYEQYF. As DNA, the CDR3 is TGTGCCAGCAGTCCGTACTACGAGCAGTACTTC.

The rearrangement links TRBV5-1 to TRBJ1-6; TRBD1 is a possible D gene (5 bases). Germline CDR1 SGHRS, CDR2 YFSETQ. V lost 0 bases to trimming and J lost 6 bases, with 7 bases between them. There are 14 residues in the CDR3. CDR3 nucleotides: TGCGCCAGCAGCTTGGGACAGCCTAATTCACCCCTCCACTTT. This translates into CASSLGQPNSPLHF. The full variable domain, rest sourced from reference TRBV5-1 and TRBJ1-6, is KAGVTQTPRYLIKTRGQQVTLSCSPISGHRSVSWYQQTPGQGLQFLFEYFSETQRNKGNFPGRFSGRQFSNSRSEMNVSTLELGDSALYLCASSLGQPNSPLHFGNGTRLTVT.

This clone was counted once. V gene TRBV6-5 combines with J gene TRBJ2-7; the D gene is possibly TRBD1 (7 bases). V shed 5 bases and J shed 5 bases, with 16 bases lying between them. Per the germline V gene, CDR1 is MNHEY and CDR2 is SVGAGI. The CDR3 length is 14 residues. The CDR3 DNA is TGTGCCAGCAGTCATAGACAGGGAGGCCACGAGCAGTACTTC. It specifies CASSHRQGGHEQYF.